This T cell receptor (beta chain) comes out of a study of cytotoxic CD8 clonotypes in ibrutinib-treated CLL. The protocol was immunoSEQ multiplex PCR, while the TCRdb copy is restricted to in-frame clones and leaves out a portion. This sample carries approximately 190,000 clones, roughly three quarters of them seen once, and the ten largest clones take 5.9%. Trimming pared 0 bases from V and 6 bases from J, leaving 10 bases between. The germline V gene has CDR1 SGHRS and CDR2 YFSETQ. The CDR3 has 13 residues. Study-level findings and limits: While tracking circulating CD8+ T-cell counts, baseline clonality exceeded that of age-matched healthy donors. Sustained-remission and progressing patients' sampling times differed.

With regard to this clone: Its antigen is undetermined.

This sequence originates from a human donor with chronic lymphocytic leukemia. Source: PBMCs, taken after 12 months of ibrutinib treatment. The gene calls are TRBV5-1 and TRBJ2-7; D gene ambiguous. CDR3 protein: CASSLGAGFEQYF. As DNA, the CDR3 is TGCGCCAGCAGCTTGGGGGCAGGTTTCGAGCAGTACTTC.